These 10 T cell receptor beta chains share one sample of origin, sequenced in a study of blood T cell repertoires in COVID-19. Produced via immunoSEQ multiplex PCR; TCRdb's table is partial and in-frame only. The table has some 220,000 clones, almost 85% seen once; the top ten hold 2% to 3%. The sequenced sample consisted of peripheral blood. Receptors originate from a woman between 65 and 79 years old with COVID-19, enrolled during active disease.

This clone was counted a few times. The rearrangement uses TRBV7-2 and TRBJ1-1; D remains unclear. The V end was cut by 7 bases, the J end by 13 bases, with 10 bases between. Looked up from germline, CDR1 is SGHTA and CDR2 is FQGNSA. This CDR3 spans 9 amino acids. The CDR3 spells CASTSRDFF. The CDR3 bases are TGTGCCAGCACCTCTAGAGATTTCTTT. The full variable domain, completed using reference TRBV7-2 and TRBJ1-1, is GAGVSQSPSNKVTEKGKDVELRCDPISGHTALYWYRQSLGQGLEFLIYFQGNSAPDKSGLPSDRFSAERTGGSVSTLTIQRTQQEDSAVYLCASTSRDFFGQGTRLTVV.

The genes are TRBV9 and TRBJ2-3, with 8 bases lining up with TRBD2. CDR1 and CDR2 (germline): SGDLS, YYNGEE. This CDR3 region has 14 residues. V dropped 7 bases and J dropped 3; count of bases not matched to a gene: 7. The CDR3 loop is CASCREGGTDTQYF. As DNA, the CDR3 is TGTGCCAGCTGCCGGGAGGGAGGGACAGATACGCAGTATTTT.

This clone was recorded once. V gene TRBV4-2 combines with J gene TRBJ1-1; maybe TRBD1 (5 bases). Between the trimmed V and J ends, which lost 0 bases and 5 bases, there was a span of 22 bases. The CDR3 is 18 amino acids. CDR1 is LGHNA, CDR2 YNFKEQ, per germline. CDR3 nucleotides: TGTGCCAGCAGCCAAGATTGGAACAGGCAAGTCGGGGGAACTGAAGCTTTCTTT. Translated: CASSQDWNRQVGGTEAFF.

V and J are TRBV24-1 and TRBJ2-2; D perhaps matches TRBD2 (7 bases). The germline CDR1 and CDR2 sequences are KGHDR and SFDVKD. V was trimmed by 3 bases and J by 9 bases, leaving 16 bases between them. The CDR3 consists of 15 residues. CDR3 region: CATSDGGAPSWELFF. As DNA, the CDR3 is TGTGCCACCAGTGATGGGGGGGCCCCCTCTTGGGAGCTGTTTTTT.

This CDR3 is CASSQDFVYGYTF. CDR3 in DNA: TGCGCCAGCAGCCAGGACTTCGTCTATGGCTACACCTTC. The gene calls are TRBV5-1 and TRBJ1-2; D unresolved. Germline V CDR1 and CDR2: SGHRS, YFSETQ. The CDR3 loop spans 13 amino acids. Between the trimmed V and J ends, which lost 4 bases and 4 bases, there was a span of 11 bases.

The count of this clone is one. The chain carries TRBV5-4 and TRBJ1-2, with a tentative D call TRBD1 (5 bases). The CDR3 is 13 residues long. The V gene lost 4 bases and the J gene lost 5 bases, with 12 bases spanning the gap. Germline CDR1 reads SGHNT; CDR2 reads YYREEE (reference sequence). The CDR3 DNA reads TGTGCCAGCAGCCAGAAGGGGACTTATGGCTACACCTTC. Translating it yields CASSQKGTYGYTF.

The CDR3 DNA is TGTGCCAGCAGTTCCCAGGGGGTCGAAAACACTGAAGCTTTCTTT. This sequence encodes CASSSQGVENTEAFF. The gene calls are TRBV6-2 or TRBV6-3 and TRBJ1-1; 7 positions match TRBD1. The ends lost 4 bases at V and 2 bases at J; junction bases unmatched: 7. Per the germline V gene, CDR1 is MNHEY and CDR2 is SVGEGT. The CDR3 is 15 residues long.

The rearrangement links TRBV18 to TRBJ1-3; possibly TRBD1 for D (6 bases). The CDR3 length is 15 residues. Germline V lookup: CDR1 KGHSH, CDR2 LQKENI. Trimming cost V 3 bases and J 2 bases, with 11 bases left between them. CDR3 nucleotide sequence: TGTGCCAGCTCACCGGGGGCGTTTGCTGGAAACACCATATATTTT. Residues: CASSPGAFAGNTIYF. Drawing the rest from reference TRBV18 and TRBJ1-3, the complete variable domain is NAGVMQNPRHLVRRRGQEARLRCSPMKGHSHVYWYRQLPEEGLKFMVYLQKENIIDESGMPKERFSAEFPKEGPSILRIQQVVRGDSAAYFCASSPGAFAGNTIYFGEGSWLTVV.

V is TRBV14 and J is TRBJ2-2, with D possibly TRBD1 on 5 matching bases. CDR3 size: 13 residues. V was shortened by 1 base and J by 5 bases, with 5 bases between the two germline ends. The germline V gene has CDR1 SGHDN and CDR2 FVKESK. CDR3 region: CASSQAGTGELFF. CDR3 nucleotide sequence: TGTGCCAGCAGCCAAGCAGGGACCGGGGAGCTGTTTTTT. The full variable domain, with the rest looked up from reference TRBV14 and TRBJ2-2, is EAGVTQFPSHSVIEKGQTVTLRCDPISGHDNLYWYRRVMGKEIKFLLHFVKESKQDESGMPNNRFLAERTGGTYSTLKVQPAELEDSGVYFCASSQAGTGELFFGEGSRLTVL.

V gene TRBV9 combines with J gene TRBJ1-2, with 9 bases fitting TRBD1. The CDR3 has 13 amino acids. Trimming cost V 6 bases and J 5 bases; bases outside gene matches: 5. In germline, CDR1 is SGDLS, CDR2 YYNGEE. CDR3 coding DNA: TGTGCCAGCACCCCCGACAGGGGGTATGGCTACACCTTC. Protein product: CASTPDRGYGYTF.